The 4 T cell receptor beta chains below were found in one sample sequenced in a study of naive and memory T cell subsets. An equimolar mix of two oligonucleotides served as the beta constant-region primer for TRBC1 and TRBC2. One entry per CDR3 protein, called by TCRdb with MiXCR from the UMI-ligation and nested PCR reads. The repertoire includes tens of thousands of distinct CDR3 sequences, about 7% of them detected once, and around 1.5% sits in the top ten. Sequencing input: central memory CD4+ T cells from blood. Receptor source: a human donor in good health.

The J gene is TRBJ2-3, the V gene TRBV6-1, with a weak D call TRBD2 (6 bases). Germline loops: CDR1 MNHNS, CDR2 SASEGT. This CDR3 spans 15 amino acids. V lost 2 bases to trimming and J lost 6 bases, with 15 bases between them. CDR3 bases: TGTGCCAGCAGTGAACACCGGGGTGGGGGGGATACGCAGTATTTT. Translated: CASSEHRGGGDTQYF.

The V gene is TRBV5-6, the J gene TRBJ2-5; no definite D call. Germline V lookup: CDR1 SGHDT, CDR2 YYEEEE. V lost 1 base to trimming and J lost 1 base, with 11 bases between them. The CDR3 has 15 residues. The CDR3 region has the DNA TGTGCCAGCAGCTTGTATGGAGTCAGCCAAGAGACCCAGTACTTC. Protein product: CASSLYGVSQETQYF.

This clonotype was detected ten times or more. The rearrangement uses TRBV7-2 and TRBJ2-3; the D gene is possibly TRBD1 (5 bases). This CDR3 region has 15 residues. Looked up from germline, CDR1 is SGHTA and CDR2 is FQGNSA. V was trimmed by 4 bases and J by 8 bases, leaving 19 bases between them. This CDR3 reads CASSSDSPNQGTQYF. The CDR3 nucleotides are TGTGCCAGCAGCTCCGACAGTCCGAACCAGGGTACGCAGTATTTT.

This chain links TRBV6-5 with TRBJ2-1; D possibly matches TRBD1 or TRBD2 (6 bases each). The V gene lost 5 bases and the J gene lost 0 bases, with 20 bases spanning the gap. Looked up from germline, CDR1 is MNHEY and CDR2 is SVGAGI. This CDR3 has 18 amino acids. The CDR3 loop is CASSPASRGRSSYNEQFF. The DNA for the CDR3 is TGTGCCAGCAGTCCCGCCAGCCGGGGGCGAAGCTCCTACAATGAGCAGTTCTTC.